The sequence of this T cell receptor beta chain was determined in a study of blood T cells in healthy people across ages. This clonotype was counted a few times. The antigen is unknown. The second PCR ran about 6 to 11 cycles with a sample-barcoded 5' primer and J-beta primers. TCRdb independently ran MiXCR on the 5' RACE reads; one entry per CDR3 protein. Here the sample spans around 1.5 million distinct CDR3 sequences, around 39% being singletons. Each sample used at least 6 million PBMCs. Study observations and caveats: With naive T cell percentage, TCR beta diversity showed a strong correlation.

This CDR3 is built from 12 residues. Germline-derived CDR1 and CDR2 are KGHSH and LQKENI. Trimming took 4 bases from V and 5 from J, leaving 9 bases between them. The receptor comes from a woman aged 18-29 years in good health. The sequenced material came from blood. The rearrangement uses TRBV18 and TRBJ2-7; D may be TRBD1 (5 bases). The CDR3 region has the DNA TGTGCCAGCTCACGACAGCAAGACGAGCAGTACTTC. This sequence encodes CASSRQQDEQYF.